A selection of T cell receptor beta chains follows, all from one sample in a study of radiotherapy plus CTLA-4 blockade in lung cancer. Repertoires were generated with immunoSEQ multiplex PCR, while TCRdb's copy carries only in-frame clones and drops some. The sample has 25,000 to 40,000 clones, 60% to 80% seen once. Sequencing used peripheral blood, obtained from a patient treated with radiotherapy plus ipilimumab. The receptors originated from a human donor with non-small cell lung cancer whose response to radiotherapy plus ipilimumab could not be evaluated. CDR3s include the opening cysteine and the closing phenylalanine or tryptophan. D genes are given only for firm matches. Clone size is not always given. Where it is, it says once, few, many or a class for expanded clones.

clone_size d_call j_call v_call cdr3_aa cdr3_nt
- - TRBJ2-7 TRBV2 CASIGVREQYF TGTGCCAGCATAGGGGTTCGCGAGCAGTACTTC
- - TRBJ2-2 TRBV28 CASSPRERRGELFF TGTGCCAGCAGTCCGCGGGAAAGAAGGGGGGAGCTGTTTTTT
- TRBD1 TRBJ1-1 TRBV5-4 CASSLDRENTEAFF TGTGCCAGCAGCTTAGACAGGGAGAACACTGAAGCTTTCTTT
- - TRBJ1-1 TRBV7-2 CASSLRLGSEAFF TGTGCCAGCAGCCTCCGACTCGGAAGTGAAGCTTTCTTT
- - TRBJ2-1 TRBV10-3 CAISDGASWEQFF TGTGCCATCAGTGACGGAGCGTCTTGGGAGCAGTTCTTC
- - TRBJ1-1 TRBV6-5 CASSYSRGQRNTEAFF TGTGCCAGCAGTTACTCGCGTGGACAGCGGAACACTGAAGCTTTCTTT
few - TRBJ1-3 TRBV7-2 CASSYRTLGNTIYF TGTGCCAGCTCGTACAGGACACTTGGAAACACCATATATTTT
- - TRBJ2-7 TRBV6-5 CASSQAGTNSYEQYF TGTGCCAGCAGTCAGGCGGGCACTAACTCCTACGAGCAGTACTTC
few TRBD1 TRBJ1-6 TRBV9 CASGQGLGSPLHF TGTGCCAGCGGACAGGGGTTAGGTTCACCCCTCCACTTT
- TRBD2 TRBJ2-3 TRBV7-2 CASSLSGRSSTDTQYF TGTGCCAGCAGCTTAAGCGGGAGGTCTAGCACAGATACGCAGTATTTT
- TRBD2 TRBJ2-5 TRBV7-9 CASSSGLAGAETQYF TGTGCCAGCAGTTCGGGACTAGCGGGAGCAGAGACCCAGTACTTC
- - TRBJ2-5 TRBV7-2 CASSNRRGRETQYF TGTGCCAGCAGCAATAGGCGGGGGCGGGAGACCCAGTACTTC
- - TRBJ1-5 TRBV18 CASSRTASNQPQHF TGTGCCAGCTCAAGGACAGCGAGCAATCAGCCCCAGCATTTT
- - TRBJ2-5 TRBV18 CASSPLAVQETQYF TGTGCCAGCTCACCACTGGCGGTTCAAGAGACCCAGTACTTC
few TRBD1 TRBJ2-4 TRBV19 CASSITWDRGAKNIQYF TGTGCCAGTAGTATCACCTGGGACAGGGGAGCCAAAAACATTCAGTACTTC
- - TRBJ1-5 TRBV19 CASTMTGYNQPQHF TGTGCCAGTACCATGACGGGGTACAATCAGCCCCAGCATTTT
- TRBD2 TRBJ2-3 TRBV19 CASSIGPGTSGSWDTQYF TGTGCCAGTAGTATTGGGCCCGGGACTAGCGGGAGTTGGGATACGCAGTATTTT
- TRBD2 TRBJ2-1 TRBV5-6 CASSLDPGLADNEQFF TGTGCCAGCAGCTTGGACCCGGGACTAGCGGACAATGAGCAGTTCTTC
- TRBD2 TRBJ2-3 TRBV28 CASSPQPMTSGSFLDTQYF TGTGCCAGCAGTCCTCAGCCAATGACTAGCGGGAGTTTTTTAGATACGCAGTATTTT
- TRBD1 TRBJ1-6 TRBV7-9 CASSPWDRDSPLHF TGTGCCAGCAGTCCCTGGGACAGAGATTCACCCCTCCACTTT
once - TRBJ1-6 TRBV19 CASNDRRNSPLHF TGTGCCAGTAATGACAGGAGGAATTCACCCCTCCACTTT
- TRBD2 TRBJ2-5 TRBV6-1 CASSESLTGRTREYF TGTGCCAGCAGTGAAAGTTTGACTGGTAGGACTAGAGAGTACTTC
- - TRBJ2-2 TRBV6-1 CASRGSFTGELFF TGTGCCAGCAGGGGCTCGTTCACCGGGGAGCTGTTTTTT
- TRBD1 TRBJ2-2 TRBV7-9 CASSSLQGAGELFF TGTGCCAGCAGCTCCCTACAGGGGGCCGGGGAGCTGTTTTTT
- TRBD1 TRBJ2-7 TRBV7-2 CASSLGTGGWGEQYF TGTGCCAGCAGCTTAGGGACAGGGGGCTGGGGCGAGCAGTACTTC
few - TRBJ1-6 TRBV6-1 CASRSVGGAGSPLHF TGTGCCAGCAGATCGGTGGGGGGGGCCGGATCACCCCTCCACTTT
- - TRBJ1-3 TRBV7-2 CASSLGGSSGNTIYF TGTGCCAGCAGCTTAGGCGGTAGCTCTGGAAACACCATATATTTT
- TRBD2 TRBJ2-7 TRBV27 CASRYQAGESYEQYF TGTGCCAGCAGATACCAGGCGGGGGAGTCCTACGAGCAGTACTTC
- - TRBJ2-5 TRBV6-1 CASSVAEQETQYF TGTGCCAGCAGTGTTGCAGAACAAGAGACCCAGTACTTC
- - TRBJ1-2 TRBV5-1 CASSTGTGDNYGYTF TGCGCCAGCAGCACCGGGACGGGAGACAACTATGGCTACACCTTC